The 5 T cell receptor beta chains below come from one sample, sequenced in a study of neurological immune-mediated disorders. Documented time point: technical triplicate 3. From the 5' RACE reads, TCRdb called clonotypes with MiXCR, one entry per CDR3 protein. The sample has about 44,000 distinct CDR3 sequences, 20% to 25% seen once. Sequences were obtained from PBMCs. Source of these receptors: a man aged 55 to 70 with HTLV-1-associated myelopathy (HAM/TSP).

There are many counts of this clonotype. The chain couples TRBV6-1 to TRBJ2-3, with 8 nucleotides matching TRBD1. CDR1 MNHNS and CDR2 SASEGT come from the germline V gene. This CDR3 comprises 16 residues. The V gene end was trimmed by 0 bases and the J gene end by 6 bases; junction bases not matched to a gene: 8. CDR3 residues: CASSEAVGQGFDTQYF. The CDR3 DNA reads TGTGCCAGCAGTGAAGCTGTCGGACAGGGATTCGATACGCAGTATTTT.

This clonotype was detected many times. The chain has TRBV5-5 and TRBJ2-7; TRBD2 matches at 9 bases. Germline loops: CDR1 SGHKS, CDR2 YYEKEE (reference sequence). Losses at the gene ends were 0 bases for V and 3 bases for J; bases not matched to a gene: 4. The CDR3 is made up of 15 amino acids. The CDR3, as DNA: TGTGCCAGCAGCTTGGTGGGTAGCGGGAGCTACGAGCAGTACTTC. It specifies CASSLVGSGSYEQYF. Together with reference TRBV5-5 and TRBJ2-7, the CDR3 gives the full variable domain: DAGVTQSPTHLIKTRGQQVTLRCSPISGHKSVSWYQQVLGQGPQFIFQYYEKEERGRGNFPDRFSARQFPNYSSELNVNALLLGDSALYLCASSLVGSGSYEQYFGPGTRLTVT.

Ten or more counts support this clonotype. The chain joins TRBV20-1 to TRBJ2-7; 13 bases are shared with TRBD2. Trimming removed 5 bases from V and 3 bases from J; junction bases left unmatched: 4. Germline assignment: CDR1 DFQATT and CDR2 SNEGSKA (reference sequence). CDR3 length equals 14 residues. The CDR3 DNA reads TGCAGTGCTCTAGGGACTAGCGGGATCTACGAGCAGTACTTC. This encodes CSALGTSGIYEQYF.

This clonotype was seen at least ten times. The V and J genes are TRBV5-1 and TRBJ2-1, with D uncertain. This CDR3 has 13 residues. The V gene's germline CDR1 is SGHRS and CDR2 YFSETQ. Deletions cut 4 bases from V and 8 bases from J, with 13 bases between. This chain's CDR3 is CASSPGPRDEQFF. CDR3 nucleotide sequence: TGCGCCAGCAGCCCCGGGCCTAGGGATGAGCAGTTCTTC.

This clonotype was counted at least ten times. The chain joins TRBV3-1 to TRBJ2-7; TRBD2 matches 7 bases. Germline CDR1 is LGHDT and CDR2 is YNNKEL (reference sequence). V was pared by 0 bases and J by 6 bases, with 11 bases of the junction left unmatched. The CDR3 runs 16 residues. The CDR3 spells CASSQDGIAGRAEQYF. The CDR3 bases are TGTGCCAGCAGCCAAGATGGGATAGCGGGCCGTGCCGAGCAGTACTTC.